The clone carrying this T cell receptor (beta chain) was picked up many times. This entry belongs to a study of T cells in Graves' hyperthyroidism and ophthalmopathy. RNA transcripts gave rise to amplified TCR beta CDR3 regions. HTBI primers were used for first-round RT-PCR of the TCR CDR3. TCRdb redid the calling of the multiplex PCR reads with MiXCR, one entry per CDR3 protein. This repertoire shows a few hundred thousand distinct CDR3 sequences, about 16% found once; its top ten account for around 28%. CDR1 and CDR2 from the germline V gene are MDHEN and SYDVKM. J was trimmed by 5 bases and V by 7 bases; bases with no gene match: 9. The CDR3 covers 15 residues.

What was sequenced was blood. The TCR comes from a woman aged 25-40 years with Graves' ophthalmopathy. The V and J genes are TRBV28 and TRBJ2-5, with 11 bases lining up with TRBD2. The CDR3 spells CASTPLAGGGETQYF. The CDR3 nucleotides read TGTGCCAGCACGCCCTTAGCGGGAGGGGGCGAGACCCAGTACTTC. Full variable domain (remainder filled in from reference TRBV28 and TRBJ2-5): DVKVTQSSRYLVKRTGEKVFLECVQDMDHENMFWYRQDPGLGLRLIYFSYDVKMKEKGDIPEGYSVSREKKERFSLILESASTNQTSMYLCASTPLAGGGETQYFGPGTRLLVL.